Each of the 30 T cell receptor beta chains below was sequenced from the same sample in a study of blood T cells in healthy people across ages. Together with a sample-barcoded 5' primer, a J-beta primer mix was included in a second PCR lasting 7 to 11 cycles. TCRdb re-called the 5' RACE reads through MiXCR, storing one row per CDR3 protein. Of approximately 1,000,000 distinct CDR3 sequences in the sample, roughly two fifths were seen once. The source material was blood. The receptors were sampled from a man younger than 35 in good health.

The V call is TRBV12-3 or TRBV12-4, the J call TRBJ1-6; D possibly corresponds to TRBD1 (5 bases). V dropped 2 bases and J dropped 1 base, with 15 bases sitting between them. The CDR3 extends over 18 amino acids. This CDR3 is CASSLRAGQSSYNSPLHF. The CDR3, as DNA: TGTGCCAGCAGTTTAAGGGCAGGGCAGAGTTCCTATAATTCACCCCTCCACTTT.

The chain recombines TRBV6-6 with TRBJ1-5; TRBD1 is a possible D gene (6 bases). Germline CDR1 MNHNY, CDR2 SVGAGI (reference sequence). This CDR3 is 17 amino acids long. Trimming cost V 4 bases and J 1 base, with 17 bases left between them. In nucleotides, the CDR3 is TGTGCCAGCAGTTCCCCGTTGGGGGCAGAGAGCAATCAGCCCCAGCATTTT. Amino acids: CASSSPLGAESNQPQHF.

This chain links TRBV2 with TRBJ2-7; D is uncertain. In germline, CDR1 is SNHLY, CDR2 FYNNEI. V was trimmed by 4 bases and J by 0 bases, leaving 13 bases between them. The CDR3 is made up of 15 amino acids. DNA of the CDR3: TGTGCCAGCAGTGTCGGACCCCTGAGCTCCTACGAGCAGTACTTC. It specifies CASSVGPLSSYEQYF.

CDR3 nucleotides: TGCAGCGTTGCAGGGGGCAGGGGGAACACTGAAGCTTTCTTT. It is translated as CSVAGGRGNTEAFF. The rearrangement joins TRBV29-1 to TRBJ1-1, with 8 positions matching TRBD1. The germline CDR1 and CDR2 sequences are SQVTM and ANQGSEA. V shed 4 bases, J shed 1 base, and the junction held 5 bases outside the gene matches. This CDR3 has 14 residues.

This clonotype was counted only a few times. CDR3 in amino acids: CASSRTGSNEKLFF. CDR3 DNA sequence: TGTGCCAGCAGTCGGACAGGTTCTAATGAAAAACTGTTTTTT. This chain connects TRBV2 to TRBJ1-4; 7 bases agree with TRBD1. With V trimmed by 5 bases and J by 3 bases, 3 bases remained unmatched. The length of the CDR3 is 14 residues. Germline-derived CDR1 and CDR2 are SNHLY and FYNNEI.

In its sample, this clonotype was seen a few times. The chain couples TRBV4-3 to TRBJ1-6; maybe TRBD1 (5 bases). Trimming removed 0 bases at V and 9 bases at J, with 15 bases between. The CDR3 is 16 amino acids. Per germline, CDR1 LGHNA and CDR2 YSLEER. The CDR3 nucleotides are TGCGCCAGCAGCCAAGATCGACAGATTCGAGGTTCACCCCTCCACTTT. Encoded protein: CASSQDRQIRGSPLHF.

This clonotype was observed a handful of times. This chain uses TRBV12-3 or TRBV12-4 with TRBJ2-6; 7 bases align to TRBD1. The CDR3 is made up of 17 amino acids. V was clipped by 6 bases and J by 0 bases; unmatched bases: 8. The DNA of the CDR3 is TGTGCCAGCAGGGGGACAGCTGACGTCTCTGGGGCCAACGTCCTGACTTTC. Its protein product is CASRGTADVSGANVLTF.

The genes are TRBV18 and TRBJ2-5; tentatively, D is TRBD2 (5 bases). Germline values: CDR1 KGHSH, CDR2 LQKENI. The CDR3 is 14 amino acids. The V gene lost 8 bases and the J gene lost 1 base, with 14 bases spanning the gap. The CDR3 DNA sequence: TGTGCCAGCACGACGCTGGGAGTCCAAGAGACCCAGTACTTC. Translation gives CASTTLGVQETQYF.

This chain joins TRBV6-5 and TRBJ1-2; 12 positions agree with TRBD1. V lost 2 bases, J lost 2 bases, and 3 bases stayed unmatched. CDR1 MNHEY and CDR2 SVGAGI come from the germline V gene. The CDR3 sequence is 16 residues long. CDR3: CASSYGTGGRNYGYTF. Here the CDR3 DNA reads TGTGCCAGCAGTTACGGGACAGGGGGCCGAAACTATGGCTACACCTTC.

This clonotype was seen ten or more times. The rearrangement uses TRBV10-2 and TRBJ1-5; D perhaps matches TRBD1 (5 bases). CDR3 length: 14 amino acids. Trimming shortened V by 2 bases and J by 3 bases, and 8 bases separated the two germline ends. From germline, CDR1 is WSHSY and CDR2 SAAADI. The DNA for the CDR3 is TGCGCCAGCAGTGAGAGGGGATACAATCAGCCCCAGCATTTT. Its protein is CASSERGYNQPQHF.

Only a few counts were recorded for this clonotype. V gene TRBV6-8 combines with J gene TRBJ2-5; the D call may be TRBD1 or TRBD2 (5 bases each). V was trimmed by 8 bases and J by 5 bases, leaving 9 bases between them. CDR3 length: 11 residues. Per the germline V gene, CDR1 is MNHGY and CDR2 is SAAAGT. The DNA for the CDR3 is TGTGCCAGCGGGGGTTTTGAGACCCAGTACTTC. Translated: CASGGFETQYF.

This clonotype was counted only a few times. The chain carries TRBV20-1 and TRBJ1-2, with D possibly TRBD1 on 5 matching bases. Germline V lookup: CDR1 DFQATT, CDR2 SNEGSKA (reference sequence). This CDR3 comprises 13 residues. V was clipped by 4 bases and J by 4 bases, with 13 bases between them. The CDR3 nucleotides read TGCAGTGCTACCAGACCGGGGGGCTATGGCTACACCTTC. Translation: CSATRPGGYGYTF.

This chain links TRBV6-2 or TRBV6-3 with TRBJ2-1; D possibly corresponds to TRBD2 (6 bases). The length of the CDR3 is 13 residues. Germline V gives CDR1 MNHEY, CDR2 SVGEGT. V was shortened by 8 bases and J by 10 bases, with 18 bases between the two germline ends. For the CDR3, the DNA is TGTGCCAGCGACGCGACATGGGGGGACGAGCAGTTCTTC. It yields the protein CASDATWGDEQFF.

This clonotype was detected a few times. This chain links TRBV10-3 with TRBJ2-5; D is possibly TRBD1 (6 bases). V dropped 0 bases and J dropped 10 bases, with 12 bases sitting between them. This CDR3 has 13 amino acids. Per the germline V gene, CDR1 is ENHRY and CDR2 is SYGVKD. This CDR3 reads CAISESTTGIQYF. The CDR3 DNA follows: TGTGCCATCAGTGAGTCGACGACAGGTATCCAGTACTTC.

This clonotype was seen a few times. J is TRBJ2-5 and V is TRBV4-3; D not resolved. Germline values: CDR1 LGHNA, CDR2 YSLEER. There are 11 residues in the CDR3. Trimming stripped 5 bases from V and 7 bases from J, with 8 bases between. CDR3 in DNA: TGCGCCAGCAGCGACGGAGCGACCCAGTACTTC. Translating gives CASSDGATQYF.

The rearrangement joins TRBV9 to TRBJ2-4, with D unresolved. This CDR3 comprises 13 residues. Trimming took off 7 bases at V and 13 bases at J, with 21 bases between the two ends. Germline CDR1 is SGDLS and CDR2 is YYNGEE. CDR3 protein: CASAGDLAMEQYF. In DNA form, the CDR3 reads TGTGCCAGCGCTGGGGATCTTGCGATGGAGCAGTACTTC. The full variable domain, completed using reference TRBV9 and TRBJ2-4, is DSGVTQTPKHLITATGQRVTLRCSPRSGDLSVYWYQQSLDQGLQFLIQYYNGEERAKGNILERFSAQQFPDLHSELNLSSLELGDSALYFCASAGDLAMEQYFGAGTRLSVL.

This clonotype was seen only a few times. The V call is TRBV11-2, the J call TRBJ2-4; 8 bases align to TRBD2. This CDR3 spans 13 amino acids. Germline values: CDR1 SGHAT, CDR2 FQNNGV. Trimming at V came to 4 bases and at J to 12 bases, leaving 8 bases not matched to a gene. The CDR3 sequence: CASSSSSGGSQYF. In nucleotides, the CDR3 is TGTGCCAGCAGCTCCTCCTCGGGGGGGAGTCAGTACTTC.

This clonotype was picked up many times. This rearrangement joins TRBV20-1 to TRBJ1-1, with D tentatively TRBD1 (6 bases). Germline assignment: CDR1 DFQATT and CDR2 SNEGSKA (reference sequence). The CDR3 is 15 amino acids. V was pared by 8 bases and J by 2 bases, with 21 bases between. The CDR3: CSTQGRVRGNTEAFF. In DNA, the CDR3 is TGCAGTACCCAGGGGCGAGTAAGGGGAAACACTGAAGCTTTCTTT.

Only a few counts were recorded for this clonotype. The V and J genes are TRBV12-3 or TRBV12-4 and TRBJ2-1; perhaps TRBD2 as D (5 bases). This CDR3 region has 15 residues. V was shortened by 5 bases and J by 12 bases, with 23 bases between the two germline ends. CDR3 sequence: CASSRPELGSWGQFF. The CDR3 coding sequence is TGTGCCAGCAGTCGCCCGGAACTAGGGTCTTGGGGGCAGTTCTTC.

The CDR3 DNA reads TGTGCCAGCATGACATACGGGGGCTATGGCTACACCTTC. Its translation: CASMTYGGYGYTF. The J gene is TRBJ1-2, the V gene TRBV12-3 or TRBV12-4; possible D gene TRBD1, 5 bases. The CDR3 loop spans 13 amino acids. V lost 7 bases and J 4 bases, leaving 13 bases between the germline ends.

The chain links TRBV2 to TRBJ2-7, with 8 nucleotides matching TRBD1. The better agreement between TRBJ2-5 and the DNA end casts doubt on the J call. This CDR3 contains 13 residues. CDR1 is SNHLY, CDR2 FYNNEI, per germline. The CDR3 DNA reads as TGTGCCAGCAGTGATCGGGACAGGGAGACCCAGTACTTC. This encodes CASSDRDRETQYF.

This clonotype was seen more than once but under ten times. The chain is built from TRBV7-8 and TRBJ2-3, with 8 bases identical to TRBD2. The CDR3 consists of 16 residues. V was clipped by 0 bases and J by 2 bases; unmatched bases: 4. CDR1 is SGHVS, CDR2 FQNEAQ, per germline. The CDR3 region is CASSLALAGYTDTQYF. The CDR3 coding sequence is TGTGCCAGCAGCTTAGCCTTAGCGGGGTACACAGATACGCAGTATTTT.

The DNA for the CDR3 is TGTGCCATTGCATACGGGACTAGCGGGGATTACGAGCAGTACTTC. As protein: CAIAYGTSGDYEQYF. The gene calls are TRBV10-3 and TRBJ2-7; 13 nucleotides match TRBD2. After removal of 9 bases from V and 4 bases from J, the junction contained 9 bases not matched to a gene. The CDR3 runs to 15 residues. Looked up from germline, CDR1 is ENHRY and CDR2 is SYGVKD.

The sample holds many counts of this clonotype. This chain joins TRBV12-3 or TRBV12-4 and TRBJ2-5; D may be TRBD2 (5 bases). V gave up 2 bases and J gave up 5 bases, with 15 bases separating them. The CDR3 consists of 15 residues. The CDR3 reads CASSLSPGSGETQYF. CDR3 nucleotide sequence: TGTGCCAGCAGTTTAAGTCCGGGGTCCGGTGAGACCCAGTACTTC.

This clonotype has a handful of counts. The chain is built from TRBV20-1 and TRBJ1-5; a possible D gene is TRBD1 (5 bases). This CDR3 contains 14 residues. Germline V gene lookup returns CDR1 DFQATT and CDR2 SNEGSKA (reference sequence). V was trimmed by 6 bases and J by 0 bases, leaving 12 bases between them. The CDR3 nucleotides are TGCAGTGCCGGGACGGGGTATAGCAATCAGCCCCAGCATTTT. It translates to CSAGTGYSNQPQHF.

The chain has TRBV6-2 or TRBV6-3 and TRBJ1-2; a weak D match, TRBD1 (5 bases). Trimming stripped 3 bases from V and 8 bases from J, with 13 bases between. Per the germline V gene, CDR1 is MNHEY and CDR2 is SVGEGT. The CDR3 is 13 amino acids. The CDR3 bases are TGTGCCAGCAGTTATGTCCAGGGAAAAGGCTACACCTTC. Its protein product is CASSYVQGKGYTF.

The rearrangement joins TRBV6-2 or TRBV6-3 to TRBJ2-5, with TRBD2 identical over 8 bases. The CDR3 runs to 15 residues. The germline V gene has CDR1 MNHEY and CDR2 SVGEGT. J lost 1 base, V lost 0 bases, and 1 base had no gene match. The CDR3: CASSYSGTSQETQYF. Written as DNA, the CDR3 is TGTGCCAGCAGTTACTCCGGGACTAGCCAAGAGACCCAGTACTTC.

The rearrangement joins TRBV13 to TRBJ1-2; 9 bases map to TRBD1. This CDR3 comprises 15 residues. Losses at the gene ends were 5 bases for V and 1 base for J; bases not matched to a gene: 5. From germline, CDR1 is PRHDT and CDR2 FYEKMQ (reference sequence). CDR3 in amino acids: CASSGRTGVNYGYTF. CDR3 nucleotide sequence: TGTGCCAGCAGCGGCCGGACAGGGGTTAACTATGGCTACACCTTC.

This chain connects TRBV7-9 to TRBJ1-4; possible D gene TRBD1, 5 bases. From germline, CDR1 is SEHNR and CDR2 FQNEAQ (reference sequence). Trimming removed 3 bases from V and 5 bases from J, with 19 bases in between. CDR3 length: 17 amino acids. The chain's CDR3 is CASSFVDPGTINEKLFF. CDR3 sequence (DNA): TGTGCCAGCAGCTTCGTAGATCCCGGGACGATCAATGAAAAACTGTTTTTT.

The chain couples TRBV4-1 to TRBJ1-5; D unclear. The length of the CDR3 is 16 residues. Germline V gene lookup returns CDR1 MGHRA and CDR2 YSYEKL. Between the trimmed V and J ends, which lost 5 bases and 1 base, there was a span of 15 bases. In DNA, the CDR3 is TGCGCCAGCAGCGCCGGCCCCCCTGGGAGCAATCAGCCCCAGCATTTT. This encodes CASSAGPPGSNQPQHF.